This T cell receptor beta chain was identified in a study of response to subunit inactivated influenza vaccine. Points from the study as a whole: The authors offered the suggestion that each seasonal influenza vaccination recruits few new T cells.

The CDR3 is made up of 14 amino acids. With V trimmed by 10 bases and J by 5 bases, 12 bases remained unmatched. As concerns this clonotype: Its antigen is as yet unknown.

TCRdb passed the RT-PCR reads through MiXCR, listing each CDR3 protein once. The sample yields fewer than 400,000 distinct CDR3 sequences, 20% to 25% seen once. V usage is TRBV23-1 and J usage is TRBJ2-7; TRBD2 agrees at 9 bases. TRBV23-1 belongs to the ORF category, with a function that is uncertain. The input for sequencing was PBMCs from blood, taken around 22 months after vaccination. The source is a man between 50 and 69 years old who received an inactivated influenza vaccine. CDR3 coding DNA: TGCGCCACCATCCCCTTAGCGGGGGCCCACGAGCAGTACTTC. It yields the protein CATIPLAGAHEQYF.